This passage covers 3 T cell receptor beta chains from one sample sequenced in a study of blood T cell repertoires in COVID-19. Here immunoSEQ multiplex PCR was the method, and the copy in TCRdb shows in-frame clones only, minus some. The table has under 200,000 clones, roughly four fifths seen once. Sequences were obtained from peripheral blood. The receptor source for this set is a woman over 75 with acute or convalescent COVID-19.

J is TRBJ1-5 and V is TRBV6-5, with D possibly TRBD1 on 5 matching bases. The V and J ends lost 6 bases and 2 bases respectively, with 14 bases between them. Germline lookup yields CDR1 MNHEY and CDR2 SVGAGI. CDR3 length: 15 amino acids. DNA of the CDR3: TGTGCCAGCAGGGGGGGAGGGGCGGGCAATCAGCCCCAGCATTTT. Its translation: CASRGGGAGNQPQHF.

This sequence joins TRBV11-2 and TRBJ1-6, with D possibly matching TRBD1 (5 bases). The CDR3 runs 15 residues. Per germline, CDR1 SGHAT and CDR2 FQNNGV. Trimming cost V 6 bases and J 8 bases, with 17 bases left between them. The CDR3 DNA reads TGTGCCAGCAGACCCCTCGCGCAGGGTTATTCACCCCTCCACTTT. This gives the protein CASRPLAQGYSPLHF.

This chain uses TRBV4-2 with TRBJ2-5; D gene uncertain. The CDR3 is 15 residues long. Germline V lookup: CDR1 LGHNA, CDR2 YNFKEQ. The V and J ends lost 1 base and 1 base respectively, with 10 bases between them. In DNA form, the CDR3 reads TGTGCCAGCAGCCAAGGCGGTTTCGCCCAAGAGACCCAGTACTTC. It yields the protein CASSQGGFAQETQYF.